The clone carrying this T cell receptor beta chain was observed a handful of times. TCRdb used MiXCR to reprocess the 5' RACE reads, holding one entry per CDR3 protein. Among about 24,000 distinct CDR3 sequences, 10% to 15% were seen once, and the ten largest hold 35%. The sample originates from a study of CD8 T cells in ankylosing spondylitis. Sequencing was done on a sample of blood. The TCR originated in a male donor with ankylosing spondylitis or in good health (not recorded which).

The CDR3 is CASRLTANTGELFF. CDR3 sequence (DNA): TGTGCCAGCAGGCTGACAGCGAACACCGGGGAGCTGTTTTTT. The chain joins TRBV12-3 or TRBV12-4 to TRBJ2-2, with D maybe TRBD1 (5 bases). V lost 6 bases and J lost 0, with 8 bases in between. This CDR3 contains 14 residues.